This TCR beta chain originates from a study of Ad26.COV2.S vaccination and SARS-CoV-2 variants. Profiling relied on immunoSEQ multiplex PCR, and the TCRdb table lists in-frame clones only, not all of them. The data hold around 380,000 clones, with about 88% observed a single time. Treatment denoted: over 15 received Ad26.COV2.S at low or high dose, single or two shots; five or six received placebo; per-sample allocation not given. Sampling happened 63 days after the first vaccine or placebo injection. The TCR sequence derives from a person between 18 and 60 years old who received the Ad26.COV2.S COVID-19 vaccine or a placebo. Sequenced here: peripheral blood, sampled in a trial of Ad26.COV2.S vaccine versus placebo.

Here the CDR3 DNA reads TGTGCCAGTAGTAGCCAGGGGAAGAACACTGAAGCTTTCTTT. Translation gives CASSSQGKNTEAFF. This rearrangement joins TRBV19 to TRBJ1-1; the D gene is possibly TRBD1 (6 bases). The CDR3 consists of 14 residues. Looked up from germline, CDR1 is LNHDA and CDR2 is SQIVND (reference sequence). The V and J ends lost 4 bases and 1 base respectively, with 10 bases between them.